The rows below give T cell receptor beta chains drawn from one sample of a study of blood T cell repertoires in COVID-19. Data came from immunoSEQ multiplex PCR; TCRdb stores just in-frame clones and leaves some out. The repertoire holds hundreds of thousands of clones, with about 86% as singletons. Sequenced input: PBMCs or T cells enriched from blood (not recorded which). The receptor set was obtained from a woman in her 50s who had recovered from COVID-19. Each CDR3 is given with its conserved first and last residue. D genes are given only for firm matches. The size field is filled for only some rows; it gives once, few, many or a size class.

size	D	V	J	CDR3	DNA
NA	NA	TRBV5-1	TRBJ1-1	CASTPGGPNTEAFF	TGCGCCAGCACCCCGGGGGGACCCAACACTGAAGCTTTCTTT
NA	TRBD1	TRBV2	TRBJ1-5	CASSELAGGAVGQPQHF	TGTGCCAGCAGTGAATTGGCAGGGGGCGCGGTAGGTCAGCCCCAGCATTTT
NA	TRBD1	TRBV5-1	TRBJ2-5	CASSSQGARETQYF	TGCGCCAGCAGCTCGCAGGGGGCGCGAGAGACCCAGTACTTC
NA	NA	TRBV12-3/TRBV12-4	TRBJ2-2	CASSRETGELFF	TGTGCCAGCAGTCGGGAAACCGGGGAGCTGTTTTTT
few	NA	TRBV19	TRBJ1-1	CASSMLYRGATPDTEAFF	TGTGCCAGTAGTATGCTCTACCGAGGAGCCACCCCGGACACTGAAGCTTTCTTT
NA	NA	TRBV19	TRBJ1-2	CASSRGLLGGGYTF	TGTGCCAGTAGTAGAGGCCTGTTGGGTGGTGGCTACACCTTC
NA	NA	TRBV2	TRBJ2-2	CASSVATNTGELFF	TGTGCCAGCAGTGTCGCTACCAACACCGGGGAGCTGTTTTTT
NA	NA	TRBV1	TRBJ2-3	CTSNLVGLGEGTQYF	TGCACCAGCAATCTCGTGGGACTAGGCGAAGGTACGCAGTATTTT
NA	TRBD1	TRBV30	TRBJ1-1	CAWTQDRGRRTEAFF	TGTGCCTGGACCCAGGACAGGGGGCGTCGGACTGAAGCTTTCTTT
NA	NA	TRBV5-5	TRBJ1-1	CASSLAPRQPEAFF	TGTGCCAGCAGCTTGGCCCCCAGGCAGCCTGAAGCTTTCTTT
once	TRBD2	TRBV5-5	TRBJ2-7	CARVVPGGGYEQYF	TGTGCCAGAGTAGTCCCGGGGGGGGGCTACGAGCAGTACTTC
once	NA	TRBV28	TRBJ1-1	CASSFAGNTEAFF	TGTGCCAGCAGTTTTGCAGGGAACACTGAAGCTTTCTTT
NA	NA	TRBV27	TRBJ1-5	CASSLGVDQPQHF	TGTGCCAGCAGTTTAGGAGTCGATCAGCCCCAGCATTTT
NA	NA	TRBV4-3	TRBJ1-2	CASSQDQGANYGYTF	TGCGCCAGCAGCCAAGATCAGGGTGCTAACTATGGCTACACCTTC
once	TRBD2	TRBV3-1/TRBV3-2	TRBJ2-7	CASRTSGTYEQYF	TGTGCCAGCAGGACTAGCGGTACCTACGAGCAGTACTTC
NA	NA	TRBV7-9	TRBJ1-5	CASSLGGLGQPQHF	TGTGCCAGCAGCCTCGGGGGGTTGGGTCAGCCCCAGCATTTT
NA	NA	TRBV15	TRBJ1-3	CATRKTDSGNTIYF	TGTGCCACCAGAAAGACTGACTCTGGAAACACCATATATTTT
NA	TRBD2	TRBV9	TRBJ2-1	CASSVEAGIYEQFF	TGTGCCAGCAGCGTAGAAGCGGGGATCTATGAGCAGTTCTTC
once	NA	TRBV29-1	TRBJ1-2	CSVEDRQGGYGYTF	TGCAGCGTTGAAGATCGGCAGGGAGGCTATGGCTACACCTTC
once	NA	TRBV2	TRBJ1-5	CASRASLGNQPQHF	TGTGCCAGCAGGGCTTCCCTCGGCAATCAGCCCCAGCATTTT
NA	NA	TRBV24-1	TRBJ1-4	CATSDPRSNREKLFF	TGTGCCACCAGTGACCCTCGATCAAATCGTGAGAAACTGTTTTTT
NA	NA	TRBV13	TRBJ2-2	CASSLLRGTGELFF	TGTGCCAGCAGCTTATTAAGGGGCACCGGGGAGCTGTTTTTT
NA	NA	TRBV19	TRBJ1-1	CASSDPGVATEAFF	TGTGCCAGTAGTGACCCAGGGGTTGCCACTGAAGCTTTCTTT
NA	TRBD1	TRBV28	TRBJ2-7	CASTGGYEQYF	TGTGCCAGCACAGGGGGCTACGAGCAGTACTTC
NA	NA	TRBV28	TRBJ2-2	CASSLGLTGELFF	TGTGCCAGCAGCTTGGGGCTAACCGGGGAGCTGTTTTTT
NA	NA	TRBV5-6	TRBJ1-2	CASTDTSRGYTF	TGTGCCAGCACCGACACATCCCGTGGCTACACCTTC
NA	NA	TRBV2	TRBJ1-1	CASSPRQTEAFF	TGTGCCAGCAGTCCTCGACAGACTGAAGCTTTCTTT
once	TRBD1	TRBV7-2	TRBJ2-4	CASSMTGGGAKNIQYF	TGTGCCAGCAGCATGACAGGGGGAGGGGCCAAAAACATTCAGTACTTC
NA	NA	TRBV5-4	TRBJ1-1	CASSRDLNTEAFF	TGTGCCAGCAGTCGGGATTTAAACACTGAAGCTTTCTTT
NA	NA	TRBV3-1/TRBV3-2	TRBJ1-4	CASVRGYEKLFF	TGTGCCAGCGTGCGGGGCTATGAAAAACTGTTTTTT
NA	NA	TRBV2	TRBJ1-1	CASSGRQTEAFF	TGTGCCAGCAGTGGCAGGCAGACTGAAGCTTTCTTT
NA	NA	TRBV12-3/TRBV12-4	TRBJ2-1	CASLGGYEQFF	TGTGCCAGCCTTGGAGGTTATGAGCAGTTCTTC
NA	NA	TRBV7-9	TRBJ1-3	CASSRDISGNTIYF	TGTGCCAGCAGCCGGGACATTTCTGGAAACACCATATATTTT
NA	NA	TRBV21-1	TRBJ2-5	CASSLRTSCPSVTEETQYF	TGTGCCAGCAGCCTCCGGACTAGCTGTCCCAGCGTAACCGAAGAGACCCAGTACTTC
NA	TRBD1	TRBV9	TRBJ1-6	CASSVGTRGENSPLHF	TGTGCCAGCAGCGTAGGTACCAGGGGGGAAAATTCACCCCTCCACTTT
NA	NA	TRBV7-2	TRBJ1-2	CASSPGGWWDGTDGYTF	TGTGCCAGCAGCCCGGGGGGATGGTGGGACGGGACGGATGGCTACACCTTC
NA	NA	TRBV19	TRBJ1-5	CASSIPRGRSKPQHF	TGTGCCAGTAGTATACCGAGAGGAAGATCAAAGCCCCAGCATTTT
NA	NA	TRBV5-8	TRBJ1-4	CASNARGSLAEKLFF	TGTGCCAGCAACGCTCGGGGGTCCCTCGCTGAAAAACTGTTTTTT
NA	NA	TRBV2	TRBJ2-2	CASTLGGNTGELFF	TGTGCCAGCACCCTAGGGGGAAACACCGGGGAGCTGTTTTTT
NA	TRBD2	TRBV5-1	TRBJ2-3	CASSRARGDTDTQYF	TGCGCCAGCAGCAGGGCGCGGGGGGACACAGATACGCAGTATTTT